This T cell receptor (beta chain) was documented in a study of beta chain features in type 1 diabetes. Study outcomes and limitations: Type 1 diabetes patients showed a moderate but significant shortening of TCRB CDR3s in all four CD4+ subsets. In patients and controls equally, PCR might favor templates that are shorter.

This clone has only a few counts. The antigen is not known. Stem cell-like memory, regulatory, central memory and naive CD4+ cells were sorted via CD45RO/CCR7/CD25/CD127/CD95/CD27. Every bit of the isolated RNA underwent reverse transcription, so sequencing read expressed TCRB transcripts. The average read count of naive, central memory and regulatory T cell samples was around 3.8 million. Assay used: immunoSEQ multiplex PCR; TCRdb lists only in-frame clones, some missing. The sample shows 600,000 to 750,000 clones, under 15% of them seen only once. The TCR originated in a man aged 25-45 years with type 1 diabetes. Sequenced: naive CD4+ T cells from blood.

CDR3 sequence reads: CASSRHLVGSTNEKLFF. The CDR3 bases are TGCGCCAGCAGCCGACATCTGGTTGGGTCAACTAATGAAAAACTGTTTTTT. The chain combines TRBV4-3 with TRBJ1-4; unclear D gene. The CDR3 spans 17 residues. Trimming cost V 4 bases and J 0 bases, with 15 bases left between them. The V gene's germline CDR1 is LGHNA and CDR2 YSLEER.